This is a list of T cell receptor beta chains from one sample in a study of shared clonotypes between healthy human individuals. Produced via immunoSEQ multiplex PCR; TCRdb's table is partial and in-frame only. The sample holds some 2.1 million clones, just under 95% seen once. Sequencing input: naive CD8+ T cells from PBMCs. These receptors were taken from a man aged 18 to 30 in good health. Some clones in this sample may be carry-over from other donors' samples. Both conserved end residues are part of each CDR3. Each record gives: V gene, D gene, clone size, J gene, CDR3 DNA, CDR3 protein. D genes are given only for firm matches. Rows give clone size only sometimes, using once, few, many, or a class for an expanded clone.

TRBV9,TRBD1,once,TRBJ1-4,TGTGCCAGCAGCGCGGCCGGGACAGGAGAAGAAAAACTGTTTTTT,CASSAAGTGEEKLFF
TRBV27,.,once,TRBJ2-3,TGTGCCAGCAGTTTATCGCAACCAGGGGGGGGCACAGATACGCAGTATTTT,CASSLSQPGGGTDTQYF
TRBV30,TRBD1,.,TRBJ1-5,TGTGCCTGGTCACCCCAGGACAGGGACGAACCCCTTAATCAGCCCCAGCATTTT,CAWSPQDRDEPLNQPQHF
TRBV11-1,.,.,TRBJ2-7,TGTGCCAGCAGCTCCGGACAGTACGAGCAGTACTTC,CASSSGQYEQYF
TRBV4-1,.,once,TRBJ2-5,TGCGCCAGCAGCCAAGTGGCTGGCAGCCAAGAGACCCAGTACTTC,CASSQVAGSQETQYF
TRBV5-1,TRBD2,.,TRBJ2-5,TGCGCCAGCAGCTTGGAGGCTAGCGGGTACCAAGAGACCCAGTACTTC,CASSLEASGYQETQYF
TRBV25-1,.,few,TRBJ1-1,TGTGCCAGCAGTGAGTGGGGCGGCACTGAAGCTTTCTTT,CASSEWGGTEAFF
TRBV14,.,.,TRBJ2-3,TGTGCCAGCAGCCATTTTGCAGGGGTTGTTACAGATACGCAGTATTTT,CASSHFAGVVTDTQYF
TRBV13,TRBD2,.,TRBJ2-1,TGTGCCAGCAGCTTAGTGCGAGCGGGAGCCGGTGAGCAGTTCTTC,CASSLVRAGAGEQFF
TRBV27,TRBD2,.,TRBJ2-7,TGTGCCAGCAGTTCGAAACTAGCGGGAGGTCTCGGCGAGCAGTACTTC,CASSSKLAGGLGEQYF
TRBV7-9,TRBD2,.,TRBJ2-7,TGTGCCAGCAGCTTAGGTGGACTAGCCGTTTCCGAGCAGTACTTC,CASSLGGLAVSEQYF
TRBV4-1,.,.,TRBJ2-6,TGCGCCAGCAGCCAACATCAACCCACCCGCGTCTCCAACGTCCTGACTTTC,CASSQHQPTRVSNVLTF
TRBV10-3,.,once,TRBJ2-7,TGTGCCATCAGTCGAGCACTTGGACAAGTTATCTACGAGCAGTACTTC,CAISRALGQVIYEQYF
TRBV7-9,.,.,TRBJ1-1,TGTGCCAGCAGCTCCCTCGGGGGAACTGAAGCTTTCTTT,CASSSLGGTEAFF
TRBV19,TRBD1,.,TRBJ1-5,TGTGCCAGTAGTCATGGGACAGGCGGGTCGCCCCAGCATTTT,CASSHGTGGSPQHF
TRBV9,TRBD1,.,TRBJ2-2,TGTGCCAGCGGAATTTGGGACAGGGGTCCCGGGGAGCTGTTTTTT,CASGIWDRGPGELFF
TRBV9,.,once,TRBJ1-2,TGTGCCAGCAGCGCTTGGTCGAGGGTGGGCAATGGCTACACCTTC,CASSAWSRVGNGYTF
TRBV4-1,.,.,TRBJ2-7,TGCGCCAGCAGCCAGAGGTACATCGGTTCCTACGAGCAGTACTTC,CASSQRYIGSYEQYF
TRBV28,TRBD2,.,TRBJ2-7,TGTGCCAGCAGTTCTGGCCTAGCGGGAGACGTGAGATACGAGCAGTACTTC,CASSSGLAGDVRYEQYF
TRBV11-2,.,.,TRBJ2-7,TGTGCCAGCAGCCATGGGGGGACCTACGAGCAGTACTTC,CASSHGGTYEQYF
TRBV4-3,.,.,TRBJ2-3,TGCGCCAGCAGCAGCTCCCGTGTGCCCGATACGCAGTATTTT,CASSSSRVPDTQYF
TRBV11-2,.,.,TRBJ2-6,TGTGCCAGCAGCTTAGACCGCGGTTACTACTCTGGGGCCAACGTCCTGACTTTC,CASSLDRGYYSGANVLTF
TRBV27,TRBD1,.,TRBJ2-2,TGTGCCAGCAGTGCCAGGGGGGGGGAGCTGTTTTTT,CASSARGGELFF
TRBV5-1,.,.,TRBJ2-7,TGCGCCAGCAGCACCAATATCCGACTACGACTCTCCTACGAGCAGTACTTC,CASSTNIRLRLSYEQYF